This entry features one TCR beta chain sequence. The antigen is unknown. These data belong to a study of identical twins. Study-wide points: Models underpredicted monozygotic twin sharing of out-of-frame TCR alpha.

TCRdb re-derived calls from the 5' RACE reads in MiXCR, one entry per CDR3 protein. This sample carries approximately 220,000 distinct CDR3 sequences, 6.5% to 8.5% of them seen once, and the ten largest clones take 1.9%. V was cut by 2 bases and J by 0 bases, with 13 bases left in between. The V gene's germline CDR1 is SGHVS and CDR2 FQNEAQ. CDR3 size: 16 residues. These data were also reused for a study on yellow fever vaccine responses in identical twins.

Sequenced sample: memory (CD45RO+) T cells sorted from blood. The chain joins TRBV7-8 to TRBJ1-2; the D gene is possibly TRBD1 (6 bases). The TCR originated in a woman between 18 and 29 years old in good health. The CDR3 here is CASSLRTVSANYGYTF. In nucleotides, the CDR3 is TGTGCCAGCAGCTTAAGGACAGTCAGTGCTAACTATGGCTACACCTTC.